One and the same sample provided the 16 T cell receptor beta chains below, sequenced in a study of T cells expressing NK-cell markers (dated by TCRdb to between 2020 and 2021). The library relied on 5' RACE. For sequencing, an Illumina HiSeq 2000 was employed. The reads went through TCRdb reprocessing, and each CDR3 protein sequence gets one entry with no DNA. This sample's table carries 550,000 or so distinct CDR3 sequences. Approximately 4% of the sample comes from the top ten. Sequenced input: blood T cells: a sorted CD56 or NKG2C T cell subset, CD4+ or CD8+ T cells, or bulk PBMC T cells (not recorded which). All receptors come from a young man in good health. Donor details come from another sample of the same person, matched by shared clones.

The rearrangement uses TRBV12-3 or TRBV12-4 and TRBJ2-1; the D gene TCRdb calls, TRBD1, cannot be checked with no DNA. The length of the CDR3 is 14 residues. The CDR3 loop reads CASVSTHRTDEQFF.

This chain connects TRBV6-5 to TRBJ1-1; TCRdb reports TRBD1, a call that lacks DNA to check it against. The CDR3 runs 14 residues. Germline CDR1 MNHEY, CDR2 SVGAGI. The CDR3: CASSWQGLKTEAFF.

The CDR3 loop reads CASLPQTGAKMEQYF. The genes are TRBV5-1 and TRBJ2-7; TCRdb calls TRBD1, which cannot be checked without DNA. Germline CDR1 reads SGHRS; CDR2 reads YFSETQ. The CDR3 length is 15 residues.

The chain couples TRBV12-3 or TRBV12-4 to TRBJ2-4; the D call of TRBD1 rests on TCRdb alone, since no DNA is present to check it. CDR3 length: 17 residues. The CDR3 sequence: CASSPPNPRTGGLTQYF.

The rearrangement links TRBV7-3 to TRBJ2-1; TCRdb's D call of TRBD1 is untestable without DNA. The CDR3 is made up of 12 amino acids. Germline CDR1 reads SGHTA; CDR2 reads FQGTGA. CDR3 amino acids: CASSSPVGGQFF.

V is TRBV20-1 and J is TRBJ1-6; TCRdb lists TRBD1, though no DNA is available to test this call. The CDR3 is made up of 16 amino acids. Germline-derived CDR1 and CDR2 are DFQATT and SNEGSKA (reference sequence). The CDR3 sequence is CSARGPRDMPKSPLHF.

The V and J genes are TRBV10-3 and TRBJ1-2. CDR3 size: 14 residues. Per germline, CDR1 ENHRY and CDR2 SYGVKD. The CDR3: CAISDPRSNYGYTF.

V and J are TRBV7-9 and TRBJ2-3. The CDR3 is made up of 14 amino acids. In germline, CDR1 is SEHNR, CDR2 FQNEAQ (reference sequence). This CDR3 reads CASSFPDSTDTQYF.

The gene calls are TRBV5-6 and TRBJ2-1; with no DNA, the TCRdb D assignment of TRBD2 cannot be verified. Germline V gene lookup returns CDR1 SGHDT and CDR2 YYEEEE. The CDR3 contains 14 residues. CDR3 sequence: CASSLGPRGNEQFF.

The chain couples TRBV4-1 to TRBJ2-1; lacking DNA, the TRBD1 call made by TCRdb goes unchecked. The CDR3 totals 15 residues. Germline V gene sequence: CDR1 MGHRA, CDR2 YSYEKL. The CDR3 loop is CASSSMTVSYNEQFF.

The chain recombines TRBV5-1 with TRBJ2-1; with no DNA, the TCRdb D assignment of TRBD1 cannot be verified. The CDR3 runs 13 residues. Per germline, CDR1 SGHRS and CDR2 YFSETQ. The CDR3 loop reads CASSLGGLNEQFF.

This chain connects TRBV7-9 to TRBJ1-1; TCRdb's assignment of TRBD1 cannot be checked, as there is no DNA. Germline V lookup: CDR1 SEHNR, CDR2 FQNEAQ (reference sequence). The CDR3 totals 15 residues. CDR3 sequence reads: CASSLRGERNTEAFF.

The CDR3: CAWSVALYNEQFF. The rearrangement links TRBV30 to TRBJ2-1; TCRdb proposes TRBD2, but this gene call is untestable without DNA. This CDR3 spans 13 amino acids. Germline V gene sequence: CDR1 GTSNPN, CDR2 SVGIG (reference sequence).

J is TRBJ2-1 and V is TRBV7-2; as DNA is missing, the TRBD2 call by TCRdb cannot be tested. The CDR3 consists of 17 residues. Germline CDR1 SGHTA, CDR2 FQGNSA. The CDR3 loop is CASSQGLAGGDYNEQFF.

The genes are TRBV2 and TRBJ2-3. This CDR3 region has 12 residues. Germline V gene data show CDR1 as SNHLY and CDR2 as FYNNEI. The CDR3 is CATWTSTDTQYF.

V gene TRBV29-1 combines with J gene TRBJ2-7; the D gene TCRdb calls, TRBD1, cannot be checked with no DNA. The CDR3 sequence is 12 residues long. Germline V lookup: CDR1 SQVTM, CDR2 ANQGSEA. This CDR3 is CSGKGQNYEQYF.